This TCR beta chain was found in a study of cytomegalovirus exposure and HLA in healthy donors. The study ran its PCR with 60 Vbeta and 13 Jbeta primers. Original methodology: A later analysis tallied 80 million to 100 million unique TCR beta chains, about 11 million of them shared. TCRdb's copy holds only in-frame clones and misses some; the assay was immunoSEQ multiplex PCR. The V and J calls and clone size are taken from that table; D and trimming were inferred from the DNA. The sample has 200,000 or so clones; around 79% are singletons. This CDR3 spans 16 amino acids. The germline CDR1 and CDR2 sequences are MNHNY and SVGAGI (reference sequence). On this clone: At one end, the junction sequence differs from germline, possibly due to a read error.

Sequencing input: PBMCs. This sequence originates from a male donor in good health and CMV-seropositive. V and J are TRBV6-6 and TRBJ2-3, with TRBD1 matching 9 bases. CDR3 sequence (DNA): TGCGGTACCACCCGGGACAGGGCACTCGTCTTTGATACGCAGTATTTT. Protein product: CGTTRDRALVFDTQYF.